The T cell receptor beta chain described here comes from a study of cytomegalovirus exposure and HLA in healthy donors. Regarding the study as a whole: The tendency of first-cohort TCR clusters to co-occur in the 120 or so validation repertoires emerged from a later analysis.

The repertoire was sequenced with immunoSEQ multiplex PCR; TCRdb's copy has only in-frame clones and lacks some. Of some 77,000 clones in the sample, roughly 94% are singletons; the top ten hold 1.2% to 1.5%. The CDR3 runs to 13 residues. The V gene lost 5 bases and the J gene lost 5 bases, with 10 bases spanning the gap. Germline lookup yields CDR1 SGHTA and CDR2 FQGNSA. On this clone itself: Its antigen is as yet unknown.

The clonotype comes from a man aged 18 to 29 in good health and CMV-seropositive. This sequence joins TRBV7-2 and TRBJ1-5; the D gene is possibly TRBD1 (6 bases). Sequences were obtained from PBMCs. DNA of the CDR3: TGTGCCAGCAGCGGACAGCACGATCAGCCCCAGCATTTT. As protein: CASSGQHDQPQHF.